The following is a T cell receptor beta chain sequence with its context. Its antigen remains unknown. The CDR3 consists of 16 residues. Looked up from germline, CDR1 is MNHEY and CDR2 is SMNVEV (reference sequence). The PCR employed 60 Vbeta primers together with 13 Jbeta primers. Sequenced by immunoSEQ multiplex PCR; TCRdb stores in-frame clones only, minus some. The table shows approximately 170,000 clones, with around 62% occurring only once. These data originate in a study of cytomegalovirus exposure and HLA in healthy donors. Study observations and caveats: A later analysis showed TCR association rates differing by HLA locus, peaking at DRB1 and lowest at HLA-C. Within an earlier analysis, most TCR beta V segments proved productive either about 87% or about 30% of the time.

The sequencing sample was made of PBMCs. The origin of this receptor is a man aged 35-49 years in good health and CMV-seronegative. The chain recombines TRBV27 with TRBJ2-5, with D maybe TRBD2 (5 bases). The tail of the sequence fits TRBJ2-7 better, so the J call may be wrong. The CDR3 DNA follows: TGTGCCAGCAAAGGGTGGGTGAGCGGCAAATCCTACGAGCAGTACTTC. Its translation: CASKGWVSGKSYEQYF.